Listed here is a single TCR beta chain. Its cognate antigen is unknown. V was pared by 0 bases and J by 5 bases, with 11 bases between. Germline loops: CDR1 SQVTM, CDR2 ANQGSEA. This CDR3 spans 13 amino acids. This sample was taken from a study of shared clonotypes between healthy human individuals. Naive CD8 cells comprised CD45RO-negative, CCR7-positively selected cells, excluding terminally differentiated effector memory CD45RA+ cells. Overall study results and limits: Across subsets, estimated richness was generally greater for naive than for memory populations. In having few donors, the study represented limited genetic and exposure-history diversity.

The deep-level immunoSEQ assay was used. Profiled with immunoSEQ multiplex PCR; TCRdb holds only in-frame clones, not every one. The sample lists about 550,000 clones, roughly 95% occurring once. This receptor was obtained from a woman under 40 in good health. Sequenced input: naive CD8+ T cells sorted from blood. The chain joins TRBV29-1 to TRBJ2-7; D may be TRBD1 or TRBD2 (5 bases each). CDR3 region: CSVEDDGGDEQYF. Here the CDR3 DNA reads TGCAGCGTTGAAGATGATGGGGGAGACGAGCAGTACTTC.